The next 14 T cell receptor beta chains were all read from a single sample in a study of T cells after posttransplantation cyclophosphamide. Assay: immunoSEQ multiplex PCR; the TCRdb copy retains only in-frame clones and omits some. Found here are 4,000 or so clones, under 80% of them singletons; the top ten hold 20% to 25%. The specimen sequenced was memory CD8+ T cells sorted from blood. These receptors all stem from a man aged 30-40 years in good health and a related stem cell transplant donor.

As for this clone: This sample also contains other DNA sequences that code for the same CDR3. CDR3 nucleotides: TGTGCCAGCAGCTTAGACCTAGGGGCCTCCTACGAGCAGTACTTC. Its protein product is CASSLDLGASYEQYF. This sequence joins TRBV11-2 and TRBJ2-7; D perhaps matches TRBD1 (5 bases). Trimming stripped 0 bases from V and 0 bases from J, with 9 bases between. Germline values: CDR1 SGHAT, CDR2 FQNNGV. The CDR3 runs 15 residues.

The chain links TRBV19 to TRBJ1-5, with D perhaps matching TRBD1 (6 bases). Germline CDR1 is LNHDA and CDR2 is SQIVND (reference sequence). The CDR3 runs 15 residues. Trimming cost V 7 bases and J 0 bases, with 13 bases left between them. The CDR3 loop is CASTKGEHSNQPQHF. The CDR3 coding sequence is TGTGCCAGTACTAAGGGGGAGCATAGCAATCAGCCCCAGCATTTT.

In its sample, this clone is medium-sized. V and J are TRBV7-9 and TRBJ1-1; D is ambiguous. The CDR3 is 17 residues long. V was cut by 0 bases and J by 0 bases, with 14 bases left in between. Germline assignment: CDR1 SEHNR and CDR2 FQNEAQ (reference sequence). Here the CDR3 reads CASSLASGGPLNTEAFF. DNA of the CDR3: TGTGCCAGCAGCTTAGCGTCCGGAGGTCCCTTGAACACTGAAGCTTTCTTT.

J is TRBJ2-1 and V is TRBV4-1; weak D call: TRBD2 (5 bases). The CDR3 covers 14 residues. CDR1 MGHRA and CDR2 YSYEKL come from the germline V gene. Trimming stripped 1 base from V and 8 bases from J, with 12 bases between. The CDR3 bases are TGCGCCAGCAGCCAAGTCGGGGTTCGGGATGAGCAGTTCTTC. This sequence encodes CASSQVGVRDEQFF.

This clone ranks as medium-sized. Written as DNA, the CDR3 is TGTGCCAGCAGCCCCCATAGCGGGGATCGGAACGAGCAGTACTTC. Encoded protein: CASSPHSGDRNEQYF. V usage is TRBV5-4 and J usage is TRBJ2-7; 8 positions agree with TRBD2. J gave up 5 bases and V 4 bases, and 11 bases lay outside the gene matches. CDR3 size: 15 residues. CDR1 SGHNT and CDR2 YYREEE come from the germline V gene (reference sequence).

In its sample, this clone was seen a few times. This chain uses TRBV7-8 with TRBJ1-4, with D unclear. Germline loops: CDR1 SGHVS, CDR2 FQNEAQ. The germline V and J ends were trimmed by 2 bases and 0 bases, with 10 bases remaining between them. This CDR3 region has 16 residues. CDR3 region: CASSLSSLATNEKLFF. The CDR3 region has the DNA TGTGCCAGCAGCTTAAGCTCCCTGGCAACTAATGAAAAACTGTTTTTT.

As for this clone: Other DNA sequences in this specimen translate into the identical CDR3. V and J are TRBV9 and TRBJ2-7; D possibly corresponds to TRBD1 (6 bases). CDR3 length equals 15 residues. The germline V and J ends were trimmed by 8 bases and 4 bases, with 22 bases remaining between them. Germline CDR1 reads SGDLS; CDR2 reads YYNGEE. The CDR3 spells CASCFGQGTAYEQYF. The CDR3 DNA sequence: TGTGCCAGTTGCTTCGGGCAGGGGACGGCATACGAGCAGTACTTC. Filled out from reference TRBV9 and TRBJ2-7, the complete variable domain reads DSGVTQTPKHLITATGQRVTLRCSPRSGDLSVYWYQQSLDQGLQFLIQYYNGEERAKGNILERFSAQQFPDLHSELNLSSLELGDSALYFCASCFGQGTAYEQYFGPGTRLTVT.

The CDR3 region has the DNA TGCGCCAGCAGCCAAGATGACAGGTCAGGGGGCTACGAGCAGTACTTC. Its protein is CASSQDDRSGGYEQYF. The chain uses TRBV4-1 and TRBJ2-7; TRBD1 matches 7 bases. J gave up 3 bases and V 0 bases, and 8 bases lay outside the gene matches. The CDR3 is 16 residues long. CDR1 is MGHRA, CDR2 YSYEKL, per germline.

This sequence joins TRBV27 and TRBJ2-1; 7 bases are a match to TRBD1. CDR1 MNHEY and CDR2 SMNVEV come from the germline V gene (reference sequence). This CDR3 contains 15 residues. The junction had 3 bases not matched to a gene; V was cut back by 2 bases and J by 2 bases. The DNA for the CDR3 is TGTGCCAGCAGTTTAGACAGGGCACCCTACAATGAGCAGTTCTTC. Its protein product is CASSLDRAPYNEQFF.

A few counts support this clone. The rearrangement uses TRBV10-3 and TRBJ1-1; D not certain. Per the germline V gene, CDR1 is ENHRY and CDR2 is SYGVKD. The CDR3 totals 14 residues. The V gene lost 4 bases and the J gene lost 6 bases, with 15 bases spanning the gap. Here the CDR3 DNA reads TGTGCCATCAGTGGCGCGAGTGCTAGCGCTGAAGCTTTCTTT. It specifies CAISGASASAEAFF.

The rearrangement uses TRBV7-2 and TRBJ2-3; D gene ambiguous. V dropped 3 bases and J dropped 0 bases, with 10 bases sitting between them. Germline CDR1 is SGHTA and CDR2 is FQGNSA. The CDR3 is 15 residues long. The CDR3 loop reads CASSFIVSSTDTQYF. Written as DNA, the CDR3 is TGTGCCAGCAGCTTCATAGTAAGTAGCACAGATACGCAGTATTTT.

V and J are TRBV23-1 and TRBJ1-2, with TRBD1 as a possible D gene (5 bases). TRBV23-1 carries the ORF label, with uncertain function. The CDR3 is 16 amino acids. Trimming took 0 bases from V and 5 from J, leaving 16 bases between them. Written as DNA, the CDR3 is TGCGCCAGCAGTCAATCTGTGACAGCAGTGGGTTATGGCTACACCTTC. This codes for CASSQSVTAVGYGYTF.

The chain is built from TRBV2 and TRBJ2-3; the match to TRBD2 covers 14 bases. Trimming at V came to 10 bases and at J to 2 bases, leaving 5 bases not matched to a gene. CDR1 is SNHLY and CDR2 is FYNNEI in the germline V gene. The CDR3 has 15 residues. CDR3 in amino acids: CATMGLAGVTDTQYF. CDR3 coding DNA: TGTGCCACGATGGGACTAGCGGGGGTCACAGATACGCAGTATTTT.

The chain couples TRBV7-9 to TRBJ1-2, with a tentative D call TRBD1 (5 bases). The CDR3 covers 13 residues. CDR1 is SEHNR, CDR2 FQNEAQ, per germline (reference sequence). V was trimmed by 4 bases and J by 2 bases, leaving 8 bases between them. Written as DNA, the CDR3 is TGTGCCAGCAGCTATGACAGAAACTATGGCTACACCTTC. It specifies CASSYDRNYGYTF.